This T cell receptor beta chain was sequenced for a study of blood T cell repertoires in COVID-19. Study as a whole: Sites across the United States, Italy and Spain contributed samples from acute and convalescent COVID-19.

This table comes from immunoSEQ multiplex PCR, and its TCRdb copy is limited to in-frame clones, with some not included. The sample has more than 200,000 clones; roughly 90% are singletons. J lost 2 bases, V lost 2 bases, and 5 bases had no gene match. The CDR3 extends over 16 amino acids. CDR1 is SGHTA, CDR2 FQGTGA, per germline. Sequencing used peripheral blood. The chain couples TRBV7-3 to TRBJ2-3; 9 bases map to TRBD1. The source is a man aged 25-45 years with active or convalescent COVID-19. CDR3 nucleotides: TGTGCCAGCAGCTTACAGCGGGACAGGGTCACAGATACGCAGTATTTT. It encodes CASSLQRDRVTDTQYF.